One TCR beta chain is described in this entry. No cognate antigen has been identified for it. No much larger clonotype is one base removed from it; base qualities were not supplied. V is pared back by 1 base and J by 2 bases, with 8 bases lying between the germline termini. Inclusive of the bounding cysteine and phenylalanine, the CDR3 is 14 residues long. Only the CDR3 region is kept as DNA, spanning 42 bases read in frame from base 1. Only healthy Caucasian donors were included. Three unrelated non-twin adults were also sequenced: a male aged 18 to 30, a male aged 50 to 60 and a female aged 50 to 60. Using Miltenyi CD45RO+ enrichment and human naive T-cell isolation kits, memory (CD45RO+) and naive T cells were isolated from PBMC. The source of the sample is a study of identical twins listed by TCRdb under 2016. For context, the study as a whole: To test whether fetal clonotypes persist, this study deep-sequenced TCR alpha and beta repertoires from monozygotic twins, from unrelated adults of various ages, and from cord blood. To rule out contamination, replicate twin experiments were performed at different times with different library preparation protocols.

The full study reports these points: Out-of-frame TCR alpha sequences shared between twins showed an excess of low generation-probability sequences compared with coincidental sharing between unrelated individuals. Excess twin sharing in beta out-of-frame sequences was weaker because fewer shared sequences lowered the signal-to-noise ratio. Zero-insertion analyses could be partly confounded by invariant T cells such as MAIT and iNKT, although diverse VJ usage argued against such confounding for most clonotypes. Fewer insertions were carried by abundant cord blood beta clonotypes, a similar but weaker trend appeared in young adult naive repertoires, and no such trend appeared in memory repertoires. Out-of-frame TCR alpha sharing in monozygotic twins was systematically underestimated by recombination models, whereas sharing between unrelated individuals was in agreement with the recombination models. Because the same donors could not be followed over many years, the conclusions relied on cross-sectional statistical analysis.

Receptors were amplified or captured by 5' RACE. The run used an Illumina HiSeq 2000. A universal primer binding site was added through template switching, and the final cDNA carried a unique molecular identifier so that TCR cDNA molecules could be counted accurately. First-strand cDNA for TCR alpha and beta chains was synthesized from specific primers in the conserved constant-segment region. To control for contamination, every cDNA library was double barcoded, receiving both a SMART-Mk sample barcode and Illumina barcodes. TruSeq adapter sequences and Illumina sample barcodes were added in two successive PCR steps. Sequencing of the TCR alpha and beta cDNA libraries was done on the Illumina HiSeq platform using custom primers. The published analysis was carried out like this. MiGEC processed the raw reads to extract unique molecular identifiers, while MiXCR was used to determine the CDR3 positions. For each individual, recombination models were inferred using an EM algorithm with the repgenHMM and IGoR tools. Shared clonotype analysis was performed with the tcR package in R, normalizing sharing by the product of cloneset sizes. To study raw recombination without the effects of thymic and clonal selection, out-of-frame nonproductive sequences were analyzed. TCRdb's own reprocessing of the public reads used fastp at Q25 and MiXCR and kept productive beta chains. Duplicate CDR3 protein sequences are folded into a single record with the most common DNA and genes. What appears here as the V and J calls and clone size reflects TCRdb's work, not the paper's. In all, the sample holds 420,000 or so distinct CDR3 sequences, and 15% to 20% of those were seen once. More than 10% of the sample goes to the ten largest clones.

The chain joins TRBV12-3 or TRBV12-4 to TRBJ1-1; no D segment can be confidently identified. Sequencing was done on a sample of naive T cells sorted from blood. This specimen's cell subset or site label, interpreted: cells isolated with a human naive T-cell isolation kit. The TCR originated in a man aged 50-59 years in good health. The nucleotides read TGTGCCAGCAGTTTAGAACAAAGAAACACTGAAGCTTTCTTT. Translated, this is CASSLEQRNTEAFF.